This T cell receptor (beta chain) derives from a study of blood T cell repertoires in COVID-19 (dated by TCRdb to the early 2020s). With respect to the entire study: The collaborator samples originated in the United States, Italy and Spain and spanned the acute and convalescent phases of COVID-19. The material from the prospective study consisted of cDNA or gDNA derived from T cells, B-cell-depleted T cells, or PBMCs. Subjects who had been exposed to COVID-19, were actively infected with it, or had recovered from it provided the deeply sampled blood TCRbeta repertoires that made up the dataset. The repertoires were released in a freely available public database meant as a resource for research on the immune response to SARS-CoV-2. The samples were drawn from two sources: the first 160 participants of the ongoing ImmuneRACE study, and some 1,300 subjects contributed by 6 global collaborators. The sample metadata nearly always contained a de-identified subject ID, COVID-19 status, age in years and sex. Where available, HLA class I and class II types were taken from metadata supplied by the sample provider and were not determined by assay-based typing.

The study at large found these results: Clinical and demographic metadata were provided uncurated, with the amount varying by source and participant.

In the case of this clone: Its antigen target is currently unknown. Base-call qualities are not available, and no considerably larger clone is one nucleotide away.

TCRbeta CDR3 regions were amplified from genomic DNA using the immunoSEQ Assay, a bias-controlled multiplex PCR. Per the original workflow: Within the assay, amplification of reference gene primers was used to estimate how many nucleated cells each sample contained. To quantify the absolute abundance of each unique TCRbeta CDR3 rearrangement, sequence reads were collapsed and filtered. For each sample, productive Simpson clonality was calculated by taking the square root of Simpson's diversity index across productive rearrangements. TCRdb provides this immuneACCESS table in a form limited to in-frame rearrangements. Some clones are lacking; in checked studies, under half of them reflect an unresolved V gene, and why the rest are absent is not known. For V, J and clone size, that table is used; D and trimming come from the DNA. The sample table records approximately 69,000 clones; approximately 86% of these occur just once. The ten largest clones add up to around 12% of the sample.

From the cysteine up to the phenylalanine, the CDR3 has a length of 15 residues. Only CDR3 DNA remains: 45 bases, in frame from the first base. At the junction V is shortened by 5 bases and J by 0 bases; bases outside the gene matches: 5. CDR1 is given as SGHTA and CDR2 as FQGNSA, both from the germline V gene. The collaborating institutions used their own protocols to collect whole blood in K2EDTA tubes. Collaborator samples were shipped for TCRbeta analysis as frozen whole blood, isolated PBMCs, or DNA extracted from either sample type. This TCR was recovered from a human donor in a cohort sampled during active COVID-19. The sample consisted of peripheral blood. The chain is assembled from TRBV7-2 and TRBJ2-7; the junction holds 9 bases that match TRBD1. The CDR3 protein is CASSQDRGSSYEQYF. At the DNA level, the sequence is TGTGCCAGCAGCCAGGACAGGGGTAGCTCCTACGAGCAGTACTTC.